The 22 T cell receptor beta chains given below trace back to one sample, sequenced in a study of blood T cell repertoires in COVID-19. This table comes from immunoSEQ multiplex PCR, and its TCRdb copy is limited to in-frame clones, with some not included. The data hold about 280,000 clones, with approximately 90% observed a single time. Sequenced sample: PBMCs or T cells enriched from blood (not recorded which). The receptor set was obtained from a woman aged 25-40 years with acute COVID-19.

This sequence joins TRBV5-5 and TRBJ2-7, with TRBD1 identical over 8 bases. V shed 0 bases and J 3 bases; nucleotides not matched to a gene: 2. The CDR3 contains 14 residues. Germline lookup yields CDR1 SGHKS and CDR2 YYEKEE (reference sequence). CDR3 bases: TGTGCCAGCAGCTTGGGGACAGGGATCTACGAGCAGTACTTC. Translation gives CASSLGTGIYEQYF.

The gene calls are TRBV29-1 and TRBJ1-1; tentatively, D is TRBD1 (6 bases). Trimming cost V 3 bases and J 5 bases, with 19 bases left between them. The germline V gene has CDR1 SQVTM and CDR2 ANQGSEA. The CDR3 loop spans 15 amino acids. The CDR3 reads CSVEGIGGASTEAFF. The CDR3 DNA reads as TGCAGCGTTGAGGGGATTGGGGGGGCCTCGACTGAAGCTTTCTTT.

This clone was seen once. The chain is built from TRBV30 and TRBJ2-7, with 13 bases that match TRBD2. Trimming cost V 7 bases and J 4 bases; bases outside gene matches: 7. Germline V CDR1 and CDR2: GTSNPN, SVGIG (reference sequence). This CDR3 is 14 amino acids long. The CDR3 spells CASGTSGAKYEQYF. For the CDR3, the DNA is TGTGCCTCAGGGACTAGCGGGGCCAAATACGAGCAGTACTTC.

The chain employs TRBV19 and TRBJ2-1, with 9 bases aligning to TRBD2. The length of the CDR3 is 16 residues. The germline CDR1 and CDR2 sequences are LNHDA and SQIVND (reference sequence). With 1 base clipped from V and 7 bases from J, the junction kept 8 bases outside the gene matches. CDR3 bases: TGTGCCAGTAGTATAGGTGCTAGCGGGGTTGGGAATGAGCAGTTCTTC. This encodes CASSIGASGVGNEQFF.

J is TRBJ2-7 and V is TRBV28; TRBD2 agrees at 7 bases. This CDR3 spans 10 amino acids. CDR1 is MDHEN and CDR2 is SYDVKM in the germline V gene. The CDR3 nucleotides read TGTGCACCGGGGGGCTACGAGCAGTACTTC. Amino acid sequence: CAPGGYEQYF.

The chain is built from TRBV7-2 and TRBJ2-1; TRBD2 agrees at 14 bases. Germline V CDR1 and CDR2: SGHTA, FQGNSA. With 1 base clipped from V and 7 bases from J, the junction kept 3 bases outside the gene matches. The CDR3 runs 16 residues. DNA for the CDR3: TGTGCCAGCAGCTTAGATGGGACTAGCGGGAGAAATGAGCAGTTCTTC. This gives the protein CASSLDGTSGRNEQFF.

The chain combines TRBV11-1 with TRBJ1-6; the D is unclear. The CDR3 has 14 amino acids. Per the germline V gene, CDR1 is SGHAT and CDR2 is FQDESV (reference sequence). Trimming removed 5 bases from V and 5 bases from J, with 10 bases in between. CDR3 in amino acids: CASSRTQNNSPLHF. The CDR3 DNA sequence: TGTGCCAGCAGCCGGACTCAAAATAATTCACCCCTCCACTTT.

The chain couples TRBV29-1 to TRBJ2-1, with 10 nucleotides matching TRBD1. The CDR3 length is 15 residues. Germline trimming cut 5 bases from V and 1 base from J; bases unmatched to any gene: 5. Germline CDR1 SQVTM, CDR2 ANQGSEA. The CDR3 DNA reads TGCAGCGTTCCGGGACAGGGGAGTTCCTACAATGAGCAGTTCTTC. Amino acid sequence: CSVPGQGSSYNEQFF.

The rearrangement joins TRBV29-1 to TRBJ2-3; 10 nucleotides match TRBD2. V lost 7 bases, J lost 3 bases, and 4 bases stayed unmatched. From germline, CDR1 is SQVTM and CDR2 ANQGSEA. The CDR3 runs 13 residues. The CDR3 DNA follows: TGCAGCGCCTTAGCGGGAGGTACAGATACGCAGTATTTT. This codes for CSALAGGTDTQYF.

This chain connects TRBV4-1 to TRBJ1-5, with no clear D. This CDR3 contains 15 residues. V lost 3 bases and J lost 0, with 9 bases in between. Germline values: CDR1 MGHRA, CDR2 YSYEKL. The DNA for the CDR3 is TGCGCCAGCAGCCAGACACAGACTAGCAATCAGCCCCAGCATTTT. This gives the protein CASSQTQTSNQPQHF.

The chain has TRBV5-1 and TRBJ2-3; 7 positions match TRBD2. V trimming: 5 bases; J trimming: 4 bases; junction bases outside the gene matches: 13. Germline CDR1 is SGHRS and CDR2 is YFSETQ. This CDR3 is built from 16 residues. Here the CDR3 reads CASSSYGGSMADTQYF. The DNA of the CDR3 is TGCGCCAGCAGTTCATATGGCGGGAGCATGGCAGATACGCAGTATTTT.

The chain links TRBV15 to TRBJ1-6, with no clear D. There are 16 residues in the CDR3. Per germline, CDR1 LNHNV and CDR2 YYDKDF (reference sequence). With 0 bases removed from V and 0 bases from J, the gap between germline ends came to 6 bases. In nucleotides, the CDR3 is TGTGCCACCAGCAGAGATAAGAGCTCCTATAATTCACCCCTCCACTTT. This translates into CATSRDKSSYNSPLHF.

The chain uses TRBV28 and TRBJ2-1, with D possibly TRBD2 on 6 matching bases. Germline V gives CDR1 MDHEN, CDR2 SYDVKM. This CDR3 comprises 15 residues. V lost 11 bases to trimming and J lost 3 bases, with 20 bases between them. CDR3 sequence reads: CAVLNLAAYYNEQFF. The CDR3 DNA reads as TGTGCCGTCTTAAACTTAGCGGCCTACTACAATGAGCAGTTCTTC. The variable domain in full, with the rest retrieved from reference TRBV28 and TRBJ2-1, is DVKVTQSSRYLVKRTGEKVFLECVQDMDHENMFWYRQDPGLGLRLIYFSYDVKMKEKGDIPEGYSVSREKKERFSLILESASTNQTSMYLCAVLNLAAYYNEQFFGPGTRLTVL.

The chain employs TRBV29-1 and TRBJ2-2, with 7 bases that match TRBD2. Trimming removed 2 bases from V and 3 bases from J; junction bases left unmatched: 6. The germline V gene encodes CDR1 SQVTM and CDR2 ANQGSEA. The CDR3 totals 15 residues. CDR3 amino acids: CSVELAGVYTGELFF. CDR3 sequence (DNA): TGCAGCGTTGAATTGGCGGGAGTGTACACCGGGGAGCTGTTTTTT.

The chain carries TRBV4-1 and TRBJ2-1; no reliable D call. Trimming took off 0 bases at V and 7 bases at J, with 13 bases between the two ends. Germline values: CDR1 MGHRA, CDR2 YSYEKL. This CDR3 contains 15 residues. CDR3: CASSQDLLSVNEQFF. CDR3 bases: TGCGCCAGCAGCCAAGATCTGTTATCAGTTAATGAGCAGTTCTTC.

V gene TRBV6-1 combines with J gene TRBJ1-5, with D possibly TRBD1 on 6 matching bases. The CDR3 is made up of 16 amino acids. Trimming cost V 3 bases and J 2 bases, with 14 bases left between them. Looked up from germline, CDR1 is MNHNS and CDR2 is SASEGT. Written as DNA, the CDR3 is TGTGCCAGCAGTGAGCGGGGGGCGCGGGGCAATCAGCCCCAGCATTTT. As protein: CASSERGARGNQPQHF.

The chain recombines TRBV11-2 with TRBJ2-7; 9 bases align to TRBD2. CDR1 SGHAT and CDR2 FQNNGV come from the germline V gene. Unmatched junction bases numbered 6, after V lost 5 bases and J lost 4 bases. The CDR3 spans 14 residues. The CDR3 DNA is TGTGCCAGCAGCCGACCCCTAGCGGGATACGAGCAGTACTTC. It yields the protein CASSRPLAGYEQYF.

The chain carries TRBV30 and TRBJ1-3; tentative D call: TRBD1 (5 bases). Germline CDR1 and CDR2: GTSNPN and SVGIG (reference sequence). Trimming took 0 bases from V and 9 from J, leaving 9 bases between them. The CDR3 covers 12 residues. CDR3 nucleotide sequence: TGTGCCTGGAGTGTTCACGGGGGCACCATATATTTT. Residues: CAWSVHGGTIYF.

This sequence joins TRBV6-5 and TRBJ2-3; D uncertain. CDR1 MNHEY and CDR2 SVGAGI come from the germline V gene. Trimming pared 6 bases from V and 4 bases from J, leaving 11 bases between. The CDR3 sequence is 13 residues long. The CDR3 region is CASSLARSDTQYF. Here the CDR3 DNA reads TGTGCCAGCAGCCTTGCTAGATCAGATACGCAGTATTTT.

V and J are TRBV2 and TRBJ2-7; 7 nucleotides align to TRBD1. Germline V gene lookup returns CDR1 SNHLY and CDR2 FYNNEI. This CDR3 spans 15 amino acids. Trimming at V came to 1 base and at J to 7 bases, leaving 10 bases not matched to a gene. CDR3 amino acids: CASSEGGRGSGEQYF. In DNA form, the CDR3 reads TGTGCCAGCAGTGAAGGAGGCAGGGGGTCCGGGGAGCAGTACTTC. Supplemented by reference TRBV2 and TRBJ2-7, the full variable domain reads EPEVTQTPSHQVTQMGQEVILRCVPISNHLYFYWYRQILGQKVEFLVSFYNNEISEKSEIFDDQFSVERPDGSNFTLKIRSTKLEDSAMYFCASSEGGRGSGEQYFGPGTRLTVT.

This clone was found once. The J gene is TRBJ2-1, the V gene TRBV19; the D is unclear. This CDR3 has 14 amino acids. Trimming took 1 base from V and 7 from J, leaving 11 bases between them. Germline V lookup: CDR1 LNHDA, CDR2 SQIVND (reference sequence). CDR3 region: CASSIGGFANEQFF. The CDR3 nucleotides read TGTGCCAGTAGTATAGGAGGCTTTGCGAATGAGCAGTTCTTC.

This chain links TRBV28 with TRBJ2-2; D possibly corresponds to TRBD2 (6 bases). The CDR3 consists of 15 residues. CDR1 and CDR2 from the germline V gene are MDHEN and SYDVKM. Trimming pared 1 base from V and 3 bases from J, leaving 9 bases between. In DNA form, the CDR3 reads TGTGCCAGCAGTTTATTTAGCGGACACACCGGGGAGCTGTTTTTT. Translating it yields CASSLFSGHTGELFF. The variable domain in full, with the rest retrieved from reference TRBV28 and TRBJ2-2, is DVKVTQSSRYLVKRTGEKVFLECVQDMDHENMFWYRQDPGLGLRLIYFSYDVKMKEKGDIPEGYSVSREKKERFSLILESASTNQTSMYLCASSLFSGHTGELFFGEGSRLTVL.